This T cell receptor (beta chain) was retrieved from a study of blood T cell repertoires in COVID-19 (dated by TCRdb to about 2020). As for the study more broadly: Samples covering the acute and convalescent phases of COVID-19 were provided by collaborators in the United States, Italy and Spain. Samples were obtained from the ongoing ImmuneRACE study (first 160 participants) and from approximately 1,200 subjects provided by 6 global collaborators. The repertoires were made available in a free public database intended to serve as a resource for research on the immune response to SARS-CoV-2. Where available, HLA class I and class II types were obtained from metadata supplied by the sample provider rather than from assay-based typing. The material from the prospective study consisted of cDNA or gDNA derived from T cells, B-cell-depleted T cells, or PBMCs. The sample metadata nearly always contained a de-identified subject ID, COVID-19 status, age in years and sex. Subjects who had been exposed to COVID-19, were actively infected with it, or had recovered from it provided the deeply sampled blood TCRbeta repertoires that made up the dataset.

Study-level results and caveats: Clinical and demographic metadata were provided uncurated, with the amount varying by source and participant.

Note on this clone: Its antigen is currently not known. There are no base qualities to consult, and no much larger clone falls within one base.

TCRbeta CDR3 regions were amplified from genomic DNA using the immunoSEQ Assay, a bias-controlled multiplex PCR. In the original analysis: Nucleated cell counts per sample were estimated from amplification of reference gene primers within the assay. To quantify the absolute abundance of each unique TCRbeta CDR3 rearrangement, sequence reads were collapsed and filtered. For each sample, productive Simpson clonality was calculated as the square root of Simpson's diversity index across productive rearrangements. Here the immuneACCESS table is served through TCRdb, limited to in-frame sequences with V and J called. Missing clones are a known gap in these copies; in checked studies unresolved V genes cover under half, and the rest lacks a known reason. From that table come the V and J calls and clone size; the DNA was used to work out D and trimming. The sample data list some 200,000 clones, and around four fifths of these were observed just once. Of the sample, roughly 12% is held by the ten largest clones.

Participants in the prospective study were enrolled through a virtual design, were aged roughly 18 to 100 years, and lived in roughly 24 United States geographic areas. In the prospective study, cohorts were assigned on the basis of participant-reported clinical history obtained from a screening survey and a study questionnaire. Recovered participants in ImmuneRACE Cohort 3 were defined as having two consecutive negative NP/OP PCR tests, clearance from a healthcare professional, or resolution of symptoms. In the prospective study, mobile phlebotomists collected whole blood, serum and a nasopharyngeal or oropharyngeal swab from each participant. Participants in the prospective study had the option to provide additional blood draws and questionnaires over a roughly 2-month period. Prospective study blood samples were shipped either frozen or at room temperature before DNA extraction. Sequences SGHAT (CDR1) and FQNNGV (CDR2) are obtained from the germline V gene. The V end loses 0 bases and the J end loses 7 bases, and a stretch of 13 bases separates them. The CDR3 sequence holds 15 residues, the cysteine and phenylalanine included. Solely the CDR3 DNA is kept, with 45 bases framed from the first base.

This clonotype was obtained from a man aged 35-49 years who had recovered from COVID-19. The chain joins TRBV11-2 to TRBJ2-1; a tentative D call is TRBD2 (5 bases match). Input material: PBMCs or T cells enriched from blood (not recorded which). Here is the DNA: TGTGCCAGCAGCTTAGATAACCCAGCGGTTAATGAGCAGTTCTTC. Its translation is CASSLDNPAVNEQFF.